The clone carrying this T cell receptor (beta chain) was observed at least ten times. What it binds is not known. The sample belongs to a study of neurological immune-mediated disorders. Broader study findings: There were no CDR3 amino acid sequences shared by expanded clones across subjects, a result suggesting private repertoires in all groups.

Time point here: longitudinal time-point 1 (baseline). TCRdb reprocessed the 5' RACE reads with MiXCR, giving one entry per CDR3 protein. The sample carries 60,000 to 90,000 distinct CDR3 sequences, more than 8.5% recorded once. Sequencing used PBMCs. The receptor was isolated from a man aged 30 to 39 in good health.

CDR3: CSASWVSMNTEAFF. CDR3 bases: TGCAGTGCTAGTTGGGTCTCCATGAACACTGAAGCTTTCTTT. V usage is TRBV20-1 and J usage is TRBJ1-1; D is undetermined. V lost 3 bases and J lost 0, with 11 bases in between. This CDR3 has 14 residues. CDR1 is DFQATT and CDR2 is SNEGSKA in the germline V gene (reference sequence).